The present entry profiles one T cell receptor beta chain with its context. No antigen is known for it. CDR1 is LNHDA and CDR2 is SQIVND in the germline V gene (reference sequence). Trimming took 4 bases from V and 2 from J; bases not matched to a gene: 8. There are 16 residues in the CDR3. It was healthy bone marrow donors who served as donors. This entry comes from a study of cytomegalovirus exposure and HLA in healthy donors. On the study more broadly: Unique TCRs from HLA-typed donors, approximately 80 million of them, were held in an early data release. Points from the study as a whole: Reportedly, TCR beta sequences accurately predicted HLA-A and HLA-B alleles in most subjects.

The PCR ran on 60 Vbeta and 13 Jbeta primers. Libraries were prepared by immunoSEQ multiplex PCR; TCRdb keeps only in-frame clonotypes and omits some of them. The sample lists about 120,000 clones, around two thirds occurring once. V and J are TRBV19 and TRBJ2-3, with 8 bases aligning to TRBD2. Sequences were obtained from PBMCs. The TCR sequence derives from a middle-aged woman in good health and CMV-seropositive. The CDR3 loop reads CASSNNRGGPTDTQYF. In DNA form, the CDR3 reads TGTGCCAGTAGTAATAACCGGGGGGGCCCCACAGATACGCAGTATTTT.